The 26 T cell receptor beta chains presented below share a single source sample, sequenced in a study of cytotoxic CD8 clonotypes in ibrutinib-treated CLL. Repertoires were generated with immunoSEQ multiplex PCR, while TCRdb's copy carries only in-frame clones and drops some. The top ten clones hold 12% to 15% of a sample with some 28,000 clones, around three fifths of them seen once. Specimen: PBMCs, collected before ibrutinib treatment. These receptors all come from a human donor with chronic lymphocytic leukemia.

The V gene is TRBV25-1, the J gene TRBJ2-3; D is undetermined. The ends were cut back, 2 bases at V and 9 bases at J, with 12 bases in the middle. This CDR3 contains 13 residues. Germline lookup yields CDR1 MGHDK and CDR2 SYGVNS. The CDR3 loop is CASSEPAPGTQYF. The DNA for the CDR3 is TGTGCCAGCAGTGAACCAGCCCCTGGGACGCAGTATTTT.

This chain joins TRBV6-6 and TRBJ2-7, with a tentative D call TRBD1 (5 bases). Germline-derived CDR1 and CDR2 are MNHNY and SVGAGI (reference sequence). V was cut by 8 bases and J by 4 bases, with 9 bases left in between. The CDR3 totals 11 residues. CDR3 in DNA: TGTGCCAGCGGCCAGGGTTACGAGCAGTACTTC. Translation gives CASGQGYEQYF.

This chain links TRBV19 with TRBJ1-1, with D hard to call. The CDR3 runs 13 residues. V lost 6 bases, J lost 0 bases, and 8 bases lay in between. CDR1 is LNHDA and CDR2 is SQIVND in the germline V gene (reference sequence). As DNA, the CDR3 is TGTGCCAGTAGCAGTTATATGAACACTGAAGCTTTCTTT. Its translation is CASSSYMNTEAFF.

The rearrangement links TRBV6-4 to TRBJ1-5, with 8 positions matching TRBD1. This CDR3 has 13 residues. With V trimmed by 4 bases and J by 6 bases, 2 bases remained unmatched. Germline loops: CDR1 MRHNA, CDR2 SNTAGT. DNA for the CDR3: TGTGCCAGCAGTGTCGACAGGGGTCAGCCCCAGCATTTT. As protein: CASSVDRGQPQHF.

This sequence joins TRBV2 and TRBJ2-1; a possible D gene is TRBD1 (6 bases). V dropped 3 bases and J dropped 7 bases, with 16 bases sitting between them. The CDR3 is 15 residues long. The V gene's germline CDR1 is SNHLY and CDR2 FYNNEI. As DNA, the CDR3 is TGTGCCAGCAGTGAGCGCGGCAGGGGTTTGAATGAGCAGTTCTTC. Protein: CASSERGRGLNEQFF. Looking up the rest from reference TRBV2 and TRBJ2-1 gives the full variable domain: EPEVTQTPSHQVTQMGQEVILRCVPISNHLYFYWYRQILGQKVEFLVSFYNNEISEKSEIFDDQFSVERPDGSNFTLKIRSTKLEDSAMYFCASSERGRGLNEQFFGPGTRLTVL.

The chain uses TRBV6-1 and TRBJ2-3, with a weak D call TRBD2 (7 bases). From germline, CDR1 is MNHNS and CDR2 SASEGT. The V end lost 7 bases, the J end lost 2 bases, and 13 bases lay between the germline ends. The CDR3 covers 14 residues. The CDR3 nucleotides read TGTGCCAGCAAGCCGGGGGGCCCCACAGATACGCAGTATTTT. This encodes CASKPGGPTDTQYF.

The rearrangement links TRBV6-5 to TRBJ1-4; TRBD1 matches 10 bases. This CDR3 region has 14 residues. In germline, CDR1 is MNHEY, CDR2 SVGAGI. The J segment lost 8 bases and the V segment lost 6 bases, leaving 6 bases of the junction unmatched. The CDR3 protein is CASSLDRGQEKLFF. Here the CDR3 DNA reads TGTGCCAGCAGCCTTGACAGGGGGCAAGAAAAACTGTTTTTT.

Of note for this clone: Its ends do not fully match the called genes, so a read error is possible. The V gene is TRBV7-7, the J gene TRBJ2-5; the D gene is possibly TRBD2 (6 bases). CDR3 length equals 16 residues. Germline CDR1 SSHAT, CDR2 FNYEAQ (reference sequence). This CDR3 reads CASSLQLAGNSETQYF. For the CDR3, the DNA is TGTGCTAGCAGCTTGCAATTGGCGGGGAATTCAGAGACCCAGTACTTC.

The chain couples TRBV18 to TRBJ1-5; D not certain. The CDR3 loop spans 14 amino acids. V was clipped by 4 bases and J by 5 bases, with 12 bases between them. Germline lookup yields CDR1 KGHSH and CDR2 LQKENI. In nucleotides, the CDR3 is TGTGCCAGCTCACTTGACAAGGCCCATCAGCCCCAGCATTTT. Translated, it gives CASSLDKAHQPQHF.

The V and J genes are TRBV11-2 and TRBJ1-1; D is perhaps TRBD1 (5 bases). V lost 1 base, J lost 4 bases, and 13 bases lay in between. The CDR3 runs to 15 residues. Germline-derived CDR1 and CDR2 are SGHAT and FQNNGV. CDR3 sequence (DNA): TGTGCCAGCAGCTTAGTGTATAGGGGAAGCACTGAAGCTTTCTTT. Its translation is CASSLVYRGSTEAFF.

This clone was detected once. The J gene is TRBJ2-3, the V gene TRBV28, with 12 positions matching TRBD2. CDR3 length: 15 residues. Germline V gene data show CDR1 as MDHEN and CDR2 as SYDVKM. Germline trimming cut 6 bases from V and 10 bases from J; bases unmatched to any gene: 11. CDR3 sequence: CASSPIRTSGTAQYF. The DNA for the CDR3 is TGTGCCAGCAGCCCAATAAGGACTAGCGGGACGGCGCAGTATTTT. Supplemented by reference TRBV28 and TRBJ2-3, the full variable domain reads DVKVTQSSRYLVKRTGEKVFLECVQDMDHENMFWYRQDPGLGLRLIYFSYDVKMKEKGDIPEGYSVSREKKERFSLILESASTNQTSMYLCASSPIRTSGTAQYFGPGTRLTVL.

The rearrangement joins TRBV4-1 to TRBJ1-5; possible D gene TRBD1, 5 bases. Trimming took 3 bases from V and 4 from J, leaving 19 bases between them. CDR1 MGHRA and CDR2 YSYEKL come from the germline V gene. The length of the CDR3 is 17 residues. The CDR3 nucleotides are TGCGCCAGCAGCCAGAGGATACTGTCAGGGAAGAATCAGCCCCAGCATTTT. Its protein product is CASSQRILSGKNQPQHF.

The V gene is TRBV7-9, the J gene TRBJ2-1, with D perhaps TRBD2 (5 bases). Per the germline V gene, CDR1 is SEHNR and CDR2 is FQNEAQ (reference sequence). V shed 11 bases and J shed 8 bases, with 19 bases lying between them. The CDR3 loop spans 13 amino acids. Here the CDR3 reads CAGVSTGTYEQFF. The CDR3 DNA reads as TGTGCCGGCGTATCGACGGGAACCTATGAGCAGTTCTTC.

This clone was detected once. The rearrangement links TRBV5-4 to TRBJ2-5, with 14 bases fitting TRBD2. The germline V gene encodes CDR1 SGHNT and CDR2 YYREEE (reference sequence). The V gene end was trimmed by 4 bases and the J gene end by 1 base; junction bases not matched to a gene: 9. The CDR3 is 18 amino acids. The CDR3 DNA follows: TGTGCCAGCAGCGAGACTAGCGGGGGGGCGGGTCCCCAAGAGACCCAGTACTTC. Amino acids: CASSETSGGAGPQETQYF.

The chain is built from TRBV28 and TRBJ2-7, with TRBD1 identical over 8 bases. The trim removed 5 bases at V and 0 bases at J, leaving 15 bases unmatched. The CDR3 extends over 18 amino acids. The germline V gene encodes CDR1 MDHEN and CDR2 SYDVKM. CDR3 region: CASSPGTGLARSSYEQYF. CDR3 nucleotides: TGTGCCAGCAGTCCCGGGACAGGCCTAGCGAGGAGCTCCTACGAGCAGTACTTC.

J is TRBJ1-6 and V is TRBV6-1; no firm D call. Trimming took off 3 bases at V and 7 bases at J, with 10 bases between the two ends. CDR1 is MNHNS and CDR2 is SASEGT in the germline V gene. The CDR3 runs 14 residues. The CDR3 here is CASSESGENSPLHF. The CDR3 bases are TGTGCCAGCAGTGAGAGCGGGGAGAATTCACCCCTCCACTTT.

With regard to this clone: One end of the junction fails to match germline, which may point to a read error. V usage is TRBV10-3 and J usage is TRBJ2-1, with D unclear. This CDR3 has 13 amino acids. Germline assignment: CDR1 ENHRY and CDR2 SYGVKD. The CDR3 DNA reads TGCGCCGAATCGGCGGATATCTACAATGAGCAGTTCTTC. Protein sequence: CAESADIYNEQFF.

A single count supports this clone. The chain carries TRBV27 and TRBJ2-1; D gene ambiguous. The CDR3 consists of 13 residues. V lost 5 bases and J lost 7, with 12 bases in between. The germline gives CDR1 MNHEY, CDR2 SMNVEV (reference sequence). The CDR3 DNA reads TGTGCCAGCAGTATGGGCGGCGTGAATGAGCAGTTCTTC. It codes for CASSMGGVNEQFF.

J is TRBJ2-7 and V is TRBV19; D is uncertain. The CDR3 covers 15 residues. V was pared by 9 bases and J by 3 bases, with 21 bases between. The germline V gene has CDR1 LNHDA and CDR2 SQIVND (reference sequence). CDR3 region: CARPRNNHRFYEQYF. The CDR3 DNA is TGTGCCAGACCTCGAAATAACCACCGCTTCTACGAGCAGTACTTC.

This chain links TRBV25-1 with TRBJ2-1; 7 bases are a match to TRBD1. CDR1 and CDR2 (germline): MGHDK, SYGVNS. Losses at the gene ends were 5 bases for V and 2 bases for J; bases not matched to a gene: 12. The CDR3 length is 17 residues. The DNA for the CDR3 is TGTGCCAGCAGTCCCTCAGTCGGACAGGCTACCTACAATGAGCAGTTCTTC. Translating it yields CASSPSVGQATYNEQFF. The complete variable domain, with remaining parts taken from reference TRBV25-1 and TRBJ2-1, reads EADIYQTPRYLVIGTGKKITLECSQTMGHDKMYWYQQDPGMELHLIHYSYGVNSTEKGDLSSESTVSRIRTEHFPLTLESARPSHTSQYLCASSPSVGQATYNEQFFGPGTRLTVL.

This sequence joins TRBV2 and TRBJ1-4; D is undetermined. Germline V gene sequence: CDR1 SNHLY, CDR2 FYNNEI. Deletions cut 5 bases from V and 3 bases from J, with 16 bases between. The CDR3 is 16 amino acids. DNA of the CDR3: TGTGCCAGCAGTCTCCGGGCCCCGGGTGCTAATGAAAAACTGTTTTTT. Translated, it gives CASSLRAPGANEKLFF.

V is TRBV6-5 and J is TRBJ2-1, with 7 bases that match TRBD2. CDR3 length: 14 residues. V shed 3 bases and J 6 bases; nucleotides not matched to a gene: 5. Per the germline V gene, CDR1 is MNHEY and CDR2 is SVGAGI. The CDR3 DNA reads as TGTGCCAGCAGTTATGACAGCGGGATCAATGAGCAGTTCTTC. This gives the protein CASSYDSGINEQFF.

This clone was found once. Here the CDR3 reads CASSRRDDYSYGYTF. For the CDR3, the DNA is TGTGCCAGCAGTCGCCGGGACGACTATTCCTATGGCTACACCTTC. The chain joins TRBV6-6 to TRBJ1-2; D may be TRBD1 (5 bases). Looked up from germline, CDR1 is MNHNY and CDR2 is SVGAGI (reference sequence). V lost 5 bases and J 4 bases, leaving 17 bases between the germline ends. The CDR3 has 15 residues.

CDR3 sequence (DNA): TGCGCCAGCAGCCAAGATGGGACCCGTAATGAAAAACTGTTTTTT. This sequence encodes CASSQDGTRNEKLFF. The V and J genes are TRBV4-1 and TRBJ1-4; a possible D gene is TRBD1 (5 bases). Deletions cut 0 bases from V and 4 bases from J, with 9 bases between. The CDR3 spans 15 residues. Per germline, CDR1 MGHRA and CDR2 YSYEKL.

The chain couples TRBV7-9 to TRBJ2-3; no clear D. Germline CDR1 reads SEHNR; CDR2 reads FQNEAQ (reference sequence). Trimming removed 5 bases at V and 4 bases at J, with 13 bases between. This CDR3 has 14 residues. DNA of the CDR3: TGTGCCAGCAGCCTACTCTCTTTTGCAGATACGCAGTATTTT. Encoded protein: CASSLLSFADTQYF.

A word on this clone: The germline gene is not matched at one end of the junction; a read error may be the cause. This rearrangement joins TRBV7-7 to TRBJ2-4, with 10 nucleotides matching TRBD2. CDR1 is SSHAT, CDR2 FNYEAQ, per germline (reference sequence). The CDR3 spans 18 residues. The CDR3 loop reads CASSLVSGGGPGKNIQYF. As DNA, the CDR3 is TGTGCTAGCAGCTTAGTCAGCGGGGGGGGACCGGGCAAAAACATTCAGTACTTC.